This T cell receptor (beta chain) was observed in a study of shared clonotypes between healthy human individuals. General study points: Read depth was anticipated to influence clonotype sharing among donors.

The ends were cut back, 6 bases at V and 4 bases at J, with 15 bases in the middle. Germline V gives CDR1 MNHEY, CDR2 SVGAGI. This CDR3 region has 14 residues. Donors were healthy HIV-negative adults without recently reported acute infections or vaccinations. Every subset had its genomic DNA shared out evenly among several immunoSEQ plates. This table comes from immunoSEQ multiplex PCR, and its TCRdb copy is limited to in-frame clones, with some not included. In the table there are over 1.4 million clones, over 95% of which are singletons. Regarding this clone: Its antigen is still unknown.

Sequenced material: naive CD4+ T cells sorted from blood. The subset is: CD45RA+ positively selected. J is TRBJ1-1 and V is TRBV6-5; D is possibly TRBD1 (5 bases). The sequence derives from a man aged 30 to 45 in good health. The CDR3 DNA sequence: TGTGCCAGCAGGATGAGGGGCGGGGGCACTGAAGCTTTCTTT. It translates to CASRMRGGGTEAFF.